This is a list of T cell receptor beta chains from one sample in a study of T cells in Graves' hyperthyroidism and ophthalmopathy. TCRdb re-called the multiplex PCR reads with MiXCR, one entry per CDR3 protein. The table shows about 400,000 distinct CDR3 sequences, with around 14% occurring only once. The sample consisted of blood. The receptors come from a woman younger than 45 with Graves' hyperthyroidism. Each CDR3 is given with its conserved first and last residue. Fields, in order: CDR3 protein, V gene.

CDR3: CASTTFTPGYSEQFF
V: TRBV7-9

CDR3: CASSPGTGGIDEQFF
V: TRBV5-1

CDR3: CASSERHSRTSYEQYF
V: TRBV6-1

CDR3: CASSLATLRAKNIQYF
V: TRBV7-2

CDR3: CASSLQGAGPDTQYF
V: TRBV18

CDR3: CASSPLDLSIGTYEQYF
V: TRBV5-6

CDR3: CASSYGQVSSYEQYF
V: TRBV6-9

CDR3: CASSFGQGGNEQYF
V: TRBV7-9

CDR3: CSVGEGVLTGYTF
V: TRBV29-1

CDR3: CASVAGTSGGLTDTQYF
V: TRBV12-3/TRBV12-4

CDR3: CASSLEVGVSPYNEQFF
V: TRBV11-3

CDR3: CSVTGIIQETQYF
V: TRBV20-1

CDR3: CASSYTSGPYEQYF
V: TRBV12-3/TRBV12-4

CDR3: CATSDPDRDEAFF
V: TRBV24-1

CDR3: CASSYPGNNEQFF
V: TRBV6-5

CDR3: CASTVAGGPPDTQYF
V: TRBV9

CDR3: CSARDSTSGRTYTGELFF
V: TRBV20-1

CDR3: CASTLGQGIGEQYF
V: TRBV11-2

CDR3: CASNDRARETQYF
V: TRBV19

CDR3: CASSVNRGEGTDTQYF
V: TRBV10-2